This TCR beta chain emerged from a study of blood T cell repertoires in COVID-19. Study as a whole: From the United States, Italy and Spain came samples of acute and convalescent COVID-19. The cDNA or gDNA used as material had been derived from T cells, B-cell-depleted T cells, or PBMCs.

The CDR3 has 13 residues. Trimming removed 1 base at V and 1 base at J, with 5 bases between. Germline V CDR1 and CDR2: SGHAT, FQNNGV. Those enrolled in Seattle joined during active infection and were followed longitudinally afterward. Original handling: The authors estimated nucleated cell counts from reference gene primer amplification. Generated by immunoSEQ multiplex PCR, the TCRdb table keeps only in-frame clones and is missing some. The DNA was the basis for D and trimming; V, J and clone size are from that table. The data hold under 200,000 clones, with under 95% observed a single time. This TCR was sampled from a man aged 18-30 years with COVID-19, enrolled during active disease. The chain recombines TRBV11-2 with TRBJ2-7; D is unresolved. The sample was peripheral blood. The CDR3 region is CASSLAPSYEQYF. The CDR3 coding sequence is TGTGCCAGCAGCTTAGCTCCTTCCTACGAGCAGTACTTC.